These 27 T cell receptor beta chains share one sample of origin, sequenced in a study of technical replicates of blood from a handful of donors. Produced via immunoSEQ multiplex PCR; TCRdb's table is partial and in-frame only. Of tens of thousands of clones in the sample, about 91% were seen once. What was sequenced was T cells isolated from PBMCs. The source of these receptors is a human donor in good health.

The CDR3 reads CAWSPRGKFNEQFF. CDR3 DNA sequence: TGTGCCTGGAGCCCTCGGGGAAAATTCAATGAGCAGTTCTTC. The V and J genes are TRBV30 and TRBJ2-1; D is perhaps TRBD2 (5 bases). Germline V gene data show CDR1 as GTSNPN and CDR2 as SVGIG (reference sequence). With 3 bases removed from V and 6 bases from J, the gap between germline ends came to 15 bases. CDR3 length: 14 amino acids.

V usage is TRBV4-1 and J usage is TRBJ1-1; a possible D gene is TRBD1 (5 bases). Trimming left V 3 bases short and J 0 bases short, with 26 bases between. Germline values: CDR1 MGHRA, CDR2 YSYEKL. There are 20 residues in the CDR3. CDR3 amino acids: CASSHLQGLERSPMNTEAFF. As DNA, the CDR3 is TGCGCCAGCAGCCATCTGCAGGGACTAGAAAGGAGCCCGATGAACACTGAAGCTTTCTTT.

The chain employs TRBV7-8 and TRBJ2-6; 12 bases are a match to TRBD2. V shed 1 base and J 0 bases; nucleotides not matched to a gene: 7. The CDR3 has 20 amino acids. The V gene's germline CDR1 is SGHVS and CDR2 FQNEAQ. CDR3: CASSLGLWTSGASGANVLTF. In nucleotides, the CDR3 is TGTGCCAGCAGCTTAGGACTATGGACTAGCGGGGCCTCTGGGGCCAACGTCCTGACTTTC.

CDR3 sequence (DNA): TGTGCCAGCAGGTCACAGGGGTCCCCCACAGATACGCAGTATTTT. Translation: CASRSQGSPTDTQYF. This sequence joins TRBV5-6 and TRBJ2-3; 7 bases map to TRBD1. The germline CDR1 and CDR2 sequences are SGHDT and YYEEEE. J gave up 2 bases and V 5 bases, and 8 bases lay outside the gene matches. This CDR3 is built from 15 residues. The full variable domain, its missing parts supplied by reference TRBV5-6 and TRBJ2-3, is DAGVTQSPTHLIKTRGQQVTLRCSPKSGHDTVSWYQQALGQGPQFIFQYYEEEERQRGNFPDRFSGHQFPNYSSELNVNALLLGDSALYLCASRSQGSPTDTQYFGPGTRLTVL.

The chain carries TRBV12-5 and TRBJ2-1, with 7 bases fitting TRBD1. The germline V gene encodes CDR1 LGHNT and CDR2 FRNRAP. Trimming removed 7 bases from V and 6 bases from J; junction bases left unmatched: 12. This CDR3 spans 15 amino acids. This chain's CDR3 is CASATGDRVFNEQFF. The DNA of the CDR3 is TGTGCTAGTGCTACCGGCGACAGGGTCTTCAATGAGCAGTTCTTC.

This sequence joins TRBV27 and TRBJ1-5, with TRBD1 as a possible D gene (5 bases). V dropped 4 bases and J dropped 7 bases, with 11 bases sitting between them. The CDR3 sequence is 13 residues long. The germline V gene encodes CDR1 MNHEY and CDR2 SMNVEV (reference sequence). The CDR3 DNA follows: TGTGCCAGCAGTTCGGGGGTTGGGCAGCCCCAGCATTTT. Its translation is CASSSGVGQPQHF.

The genes are TRBV6-1 and TRBJ2-6, with TRBD1 matching 10 bases. Germline CDR1 reads MNHNS; CDR2 reads SASEGT. This CDR3 region has 17 residues. Germline trimming cut 4 bases from V and 1 base from J; bases unmatched to any gene: 4. This chain's CDR3 is CASSGQGALSGANVLTF. CDR3 DNA: TGTGCCAGCAGTGGACAGGGGGCTCTGTCTGGGGCCAACGTCCTGACTTTC.

The V gene is TRBV5-1, the J gene TRBJ2-5, with 7 bases aligning to TRBD1. Germline V CDR1 and CDR2: SGHRS, YFSETQ. This CDR3 is 15 amino acids long. V shed 1 base, J shed 1 base, and the junction held 4 bases outside the gene matches. CDR3 sequence (DNA): TGCGCCAGCAGCTTGCAGGGACAGAGCCAAGAGACCCAGTACTTC. Amino acid sequence: CASSLQGQSQETQYF.

The rearrangement uses TRBV18 and TRBJ1-4; D gene uncertain. The CDR3 runs 13 residues. The germline CDR1 and CDR2 sequences are KGHSH and LQKENI. V was clipped by 2 bases and J by 6 bases, with 7 bases between them. This CDR3 is CASSPGLDEKLFF. For the CDR3, the DNA is TGTGCCAGCTCACCAGGCCTGGATGAAAAACTGTTTTTT.

V gene TRBV7-9 combines with J gene TRBJ1-4; TRBD1 aligns across 12 bases. The CDR3 length is 15 residues. J gave up 8 bases and V 3 bases, and 4 bases lay outside the gene matches. Germline CDR1 SEHNR, CDR2 FQNEAQ (reference sequence). The CDR3 loop reads CASSFAGTGGEKLFF. The CDR3 DNA follows: TGTGCCAGCAGCTTTGCCGGGACAGGGGGCGAAAAACTGTTTTTT.

The V and J genes are TRBV28 and TRBJ1-5; no firm D call. The CDR3 extends over 15 amino acids. V lost 8 bases, J lost 0 bases, and 14 bases lay in between. CDR1 MDHEN and CDR2 SYDVKM come from the germline V gene. The CDR3 loop is CASQWERYSNQPQHF. CDR3 nucleotide sequence: TGTGCCAGCCAGTGGGAGAGATATAGCAATCAGCCCCAGCATTTT.

The chain is built from TRBV6-5 and TRBJ2-7; TRBD1 matches 8 bases. Trimming cost V 2 bases and J 0 bases; bases outside gene matches: 3. The germline V gene encodes CDR1 MNHEY and CDR2 SVGAGI. The length of the CDR3 is 15 residues. The CDR3 reads CASSYRTGYSYEQYF. CDR3 nucleotides: TGTGCCAGCAGTTACCGGACAGGGTACTCCTACGAGCAGTACTTC.

This chain connects TRBV28 to TRBJ1-2; perhaps TRBD1 as D (5 bases). V was cut by 4 bases and J by 6 bases, with 18 bases left in between. Germline lookup yields CDR1 MDHEN and CDR2 SYDVKM. The CDR3 loop spans 15 amino acids. The CDR3 protein is CASSSSQGRRDGYTF. The CDR3 DNA is TGTGCCAGCAGTTCATCTCAGGGTCGGCGTGATGGCTACACCTTC.

V and J are TRBV9 and TRBJ2-1; D possibly corresponds to TRBD2 (5 bases). Trimming stripped 0 bases from V and 6 bases from J, with 13 bases between. CDR1 is SGDLS, CDR2 YYNGEE, per germline. This CDR3 spans 15 amino acids. The CDR3 DNA is TGTGCCAGCAGCGTAGGTCTAGGTCGGGGCAATGAGCAGTTCTTC. Translating gives CASSVGLGRGNEQFF.

The J gene is TRBJ1-2, the V gene TRBV6-1; the D is unclear. The CDR3 covers 17 residues. Germline V gene data show CDR1 as MNHNS and CDR2 as SASEGT. Trimming pared 0 bases from V and 0 bases from J, leaving 14 bases between. The CDR3 coding sequence is TGTGCCAGCAGTGAAGCGGTATACAGACTAACTAACTATGGCTACACCTTC. This translates into CASSEAVYRLTNYGYTF.

V gene TRBV7-9 combines with J gene TRBJ2-3; D possibly corresponds to TRBD2 (6 bases). Germline CDR1 is SEHNR and CDR2 is FQNEAQ (reference sequence). There are 13 residues in the CDR3. Trimming removed 5 bases from V and 3 bases from J, with 9 bases in between. CDR3 in amino acids: CASSQGRTDTQYF. The CDR3 nucleotides read TGTGCCAGCAGCCAAGGGAGGACAGATACGCAGTATTTT.

The chain recombines TRBV9 with TRBJ1-2, with 8 bases lining up with TRBD1. The CDR3 loop spans 14 amino acids. Germline V CDR1 and CDR2: SGDLS, YYNGEE. V trimming: 3 bases; J trimming: 6 bases; junction bases outside the gene matches: 7. The CDR3 DNA follows: TGTGCCAGCAGCGCCCCAGGGGGACAGGATGGCTACACCTTC. The encoded protein is CASSAPGGQDGYTF.

In DNA, the CDR3 is TGTGCCAGTACGCAGGGGGCTTACGAGCAGTACTTC. Translating gives CASTQGAYEQYF. The chain couples TRBV6-1 to TRBJ2-7; TRBD1 aligns across 8 bases. The CDR3 spans 12 residues. J gave up 4 bases and V 9 bases, and 5 bases lay outside the gene matches. The V gene's germline CDR1 is MNHNS and CDR2 SASEGT.

This chain links TRBV4-2 with TRBJ1-1, with 7 bases that match TRBD1. There are 14 residues in the CDR3. J was trimmed by 4 bases and V by 4 bases; bases with no gene match: 6. Germline CDR1 and CDR2: LGHNA and YNFKEQ. The CDR3 loop is CASSPRGLGTEAFF. The CDR3 DNA follows: TGTGCCAGCAGCCCTAGGGGGCTAGGCACTGAAGCTTTCTTT.

This chain joins TRBV4-2 and TRBJ2-7; 9 bases are shared with TRBD2. Trimming took 4 bases from V and 0 from J; bases not matched to a gene: 4. The length of the CDR3 is 15 residues. From germline, CDR1 is LGHNA and CDR2 YNFKEQ. The CDR3 DNA reads as TGTGCCAGCAGCCGAGGACTAGCGTACTCCTACGAGCAGTACTTC. Its translation is CASSRGLAYSYEQYF.

V gene TRBV11-1 combines with J gene TRBJ2-2, with D maybe TRBD2 (5 bases). V was trimmed by 6 bases and J by 3 bases, leaving 11 bases between them. Per the germline V gene, CDR1 is SGHAT and CDR2 is FQDESV (reference sequence). The CDR3 consists of 14 residues. CDR3 region: CASRFTRDTGELFF. CDR3 DNA sequence: TGTGCCAGCAGGTTTACTAGGGACACCGGGGAGCTGTTTTTT.

DNA of the CDR3: TGTGCCAGCAGCTTGGGCCGGACAGACTATGGCTACACCTTC. As protein: CASSLGRTDYGYTF. V usage is TRBV5-5 and J usage is TRBJ1-2; D may be TRBD1 (6 bases). The CDR3 runs 14 residues. Trimming took 0 bases from V and 3 from J, leaving 9 bases between them. CDR1 and CDR2 from the germline V gene are SGHKS and YYEKEE (reference sequence).

V gene TRBV5-1 combines with J gene TRBJ2-1; 8 bases line up with TRBD2. The J segment lost 9 bases and the V segment lost 0 bases, leaving 14 bases of the junction unmatched. Germline assignment: CDR1 SGHRS and CDR2 YFSETQ. CDR3 size: 17 residues. The DNA for the CDR3 is TGCGCCAGCAGCTTGGCTAGCGGGTCGCCCGGGTGGATTGAGCAGTTCTTC. Protein sequence: CASSLASGSPGWIEQFF.

This clone was seen just once. This chain uses TRBV5-4 with TRBJ2-3, with 11 bases that match TRBD2. CDR3 size: 17 residues. V lost 4 bases to trimming and J lost 0 bases; unmatched junction nucleotides: 7. Germline V CDR1 and CDR2: SGHNT, YYREEE (reference sequence). The CDR3 reads CASSRSSGRASTDTQYF. For the CDR3, the DNA is TGTGCCAGCAGCCGAAGTAGCGGGAGGGCTAGCACAGATACGCAGTATTTT.

The CDR3 coding sequence is TGTGCCAGCAGGGCTACAGGGGCAGATACGCAGTATTTT. Amino acid sequence: CASRATGADTQYF. V usage is TRBV6-1 and J usage is TRBJ2-3, with 7 bases lining up with TRBD1. Trimming at V came to 6 bases and at J to 4 bases, leaving 4 bases not matched to a gene. Germline V gives CDR1 MNHNS, CDR2 SASEGT. The CDR3 length is 13 residues.

This chain links TRBV29-1 with TRBJ1-1; a possible D gene is TRBD1 (6 bases). Trimming cost V 5 bases and J 2 bases, with 9 bases left between them. This CDR3 is built from 12 residues. Germline V gene data show CDR1 as SQVTM and CDR2 as ANQGSEA. The CDR3 region is CSVTGINTEAFF. The CDR3 DNA sequence: TGCAGCGTTACAGGGATCAACACTGAAGCTTTCTTT.

The genes are TRBV7-9 and TRBJ1-4; D not certain. CDR1 is SEHNR and CDR2 is FQNEAQ in the germline V gene (reference sequence). Trimming cost V 5 bases and J 0 bases, with 7 bases left between them. The CDR3 runs 14 residues. The CDR3 DNA reads as TGTGCCAGCAGCCAGACACCAACTAATGAAAAACTGTTTTTT. Translated, it gives CASSQTPTNEKLFF.